These T cell receptor beta chains were read from a single sample in a study of blood T cell repertoires in COVID-19. Assay used: immunoSEQ multiplex PCR; TCRdb lists only in-frame clones, some missing. The repertoire includes 88,000 or so clones, roughly four fifths of them detected once, and roughly 12% sits in the top ten. Sequenced sample: peripheral blood. These receptors came from a man aged 80 or over with acute or convalescent COVID-19. Each CDR3 is given with its conserved first and last residue. Each record gives: V gene, J gene, clone size, D gene, CDR3 DNA, CDR3 protein. The D gene is left open where the match is weak. Clone size is given for some rows only: seen once, a few or many times, or a class if the clone is expanded.

v_call: TRBV7-9
j_call: TRBJ2-4
clone_size: few
d_call: .
cdr3_nt: TGTGCCAGCAGCTTAAGCTCGACCAAAAACATTCAGTACTTC
cdr3_aa: CASSLSSTKNIQYF

v_call: TRBV7-6
j_call: TRBJ1-1
clone_size: few
d_call: TRBD1
cdr3_nt: TGTGCCAGCAGCTTAGCAGGATGGAGGGGGCGGATGAACACTGAAGCTTTCTTT
cdr3_aa: CASSLAGWRGRMNTEAFF

v_call: TRBV7-9
j_call: TRBJ1-4
clone_size: few
d_call: TRBD1
cdr3_nt: TGTGCCAGCAGCCCCGGGACAGGTGGTGAAAAACTGTTTTTT
cdr3_aa: CASSPGTGGEKLFF

v_call: TRBV2
j_call: TRBJ2-7
clone_size: .
d_call: .
cdr3_nt: TGTGCCAGCAGTGTACAGGGAACGGCAAAGGACGAGCAGTACTTC
cdr3_aa: CASSVQGTAKDEQYF

v_call: TRBV9
j_call: TRBJ2-3
clone_size: .
d_call: TRBD2
cdr3_nt: TGTGCCAGCAGCCCCTGGCCGGGGGGGCCCGCAGATACGCAGTATTTT
cdr3_aa: CASSPWPGGPADTQYF

v_call: TRBV2
j_call: TRBJ1-4
clone_size: .
d_call: TRBD1
cdr3_nt: TGTGCCAGCAGTACGGACAGGGGGAATGAAAAACTGTTTTTT
cdr3_aa: CASSTDRGNEKLFF

v_call: TRBV29-1
j_call: TRBJ1-1
clone_size: .
d_call: .
cdr3_nt: TGCAGCGCCCTGACAGGAAGCGCGAACACTGAAGCTTTCTTT
cdr3_aa: CSALTGSANTEAFF

v_call: TRBV19
j_call: TRBJ1-1
clone_size: .
d_call: .
cdr3_nt: TGTGCCAGTAGTATTCGGGGTGTCTCGAACACTGAAGCTTTCTTT
cdr3_aa: CASSIRGVSNTEAFF

v_call: TRBV27
j_call: TRBJ1-1
clone_size: .
d_call: TRBD1
cdr3_nt: TGTGCCAGCAGTCCTAGGGACAGGGGGTCAACTGAAGCTTTCTTT
cdr3_aa: CASSPRDRGSTEAFF

v_call: TRBV19
j_call: TRBJ1-1
clone_size: .
d_call: TRBD1
cdr3_nt: TGTGCCAGTAGTCCAACAGGGGTCACTGAAGCTTTCTTT
cdr3_aa: CASSPTGVTEAFF

v_call: TRBV5-1
j_call: TRBJ1-6
clone_size: .
d_call: .
cdr3_nt: TGCGCCAGCAGCTCAGGGACAATCCACGATAATAATTCACCCCTCCACTTT
cdr3_aa: CASSSGTIHDNNSPLHF

v_call: TRBV29-1
j_call: TRBJ2-5
clone_size: .
d_call: TRBD1
cdr3_nt: TGCAGCATTACAGGGGGCTTCGGGGAGACCCAGTACTTC
cdr3_aa: CSITGGFGETQYF

v_call: TRBV10-3
j_call: TRBJ1-2
clone_size: few
d_call: TRBD1
cdr3_nt: TGTGCCATCAGTGAGGACAGGGGGCTTGGCTACACCTTC
cdr3_aa: CAISEDRGLGYTF

v_call: TRBV7-8
j_call: TRBJ2-2
clone_size: .
d_call: TRBD1
cdr3_nt: TGTGCCAGCAGTTTACGGACAGGGAACACCGGGGAGCTGTTTTTT
cdr3_aa: CASSLRTGNTGELFF

v_call: TRBV19
j_call: TRBJ2-2
clone_size: once
d_call: .
cdr3_nt: TGTGCCAGTAGTATAAGTCCTAGCCCGACGAACACCGGGGAGCTGTTTTTT
cdr3_aa: CASSISPSPTNTGELFF

v_call: TRBV30
j_call: TRBJ1-2
clone_size: few
d_call: .
cdr3_nt: TGTGCCTGGAGTAGGACCGGAGGGTATGGCTACACCTTC
cdr3_aa: CAWSRTGGYGYTF

v_call: TRBV5-1
j_call: TRBJ2-3
clone_size: .
d_call: TRBD2
cdr3_nt: TGCGCCAGCAGCCTACCAATTAGCGGGGGAACAGATACGCAGTATTTT
cdr3_aa: CASSLPISGGTDTQYF

v_call: TRBV7-2
j_call: TRBJ2-7
clone_size: .
d_call: .
cdr3_nt: TGTGCCAGCAGCGGCCGGGGGAACCACGAGCAGTACTTC
cdr3_aa: CASSGRGNHEQYF

v_call: TRBV3-1/TRBV3-2
j_call: TRBJ2-5
clone_size: once
d_call: TRBD2
cdr3_nt: TGTGCCAGCAGCCAAGCGGCCCGGGAGGGGACCCAGTACTTC
cdr3_aa: CASSQAAREGTQYF

v_call: TRBV28
j_call: TRBJ1-6
clone_size: .
d_call: .
cdr3_nt: TGTGCCAGCAGCCGCAGGGATCCCTATAATTCACCCCTCCACTTT
cdr3_aa: CASSRRDPYNSPLHF

v_call: TRBV11-2
j_call: TRBJ1-2
clone_size: .
d_call: .
cdr3_nt: TGTGCCAGCAGCTTAAGATTAGAGCATGGCTACACCTTC
cdr3_aa: CASSLRLEHGYTF

v_call: TRBV7-3
j_call: TRBJ1-1
clone_size: .
d_call: .
cdr3_nt: TGTGCCAGCAGCTTACGGCCCCTCGGGGAAAACACTGAAGCTTTCTTT
cdr3_aa: CASSLRPLGENTEAFF

v_call: TRBV9
j_call: TRBJ2-3
clone_size: .
d_call: TRBD2
cdr3_nt: TGTGCCAGCAGCCGAGCGGGGGGGATAGATACGCAGTATTTT
cdr3_aa: CASSRAGGIDTQYF

v_call: TRBV13
j_call: TRBJ1-2
clone_size: .
d_call: .
cdr3_nt: TGTGCCAGCAGCTCCCGGGAGTATGGCTACACCTTC
cdr3_aa: CASSSREYGYTF

v_call: TRBV7-8
j_call: TRBJ1-2
clone_size: .
d_call: .
cdr3_nt: TGTGCCAGCAGCGTGACAGACGATGGCTACACCTTC
cdr3_aa: CASSVTDDGYTF

v_call: TRBV6-5
j_call: TRBJ1-5
clone_size: .
d_call: .
cdr3_nt: TGTGCCAGCAGTAAGGGACTGGGTCAGCCCCAGCATTTT
cdr3_aa: CASSKGLGQPQHF

v_call: TRBV6-6
j_call: TRBJ1-4
clone_size: .
d_call: .
cdr3_nt: TGTGCCAGCACCCGAGGCCTTAATGAAAAACTGTTTTTT
cdr3_aa: CASTRGLNEKLFF

v_call: TRBV29-1
j_call: TRBJ1-2
clone_size: .
d_call: .
cdr3_nt: TGCATTCCAGGGGATCCTAACTATGGCTACACCTTC
cdr3_aa: CIPGDPNYGYTF

v_call: TRBV18
j_call: TRBJ1-3
clone_size: .
d_call: .
cdr3_nt: TGTGCCAGCTCACCCGGGACACCAGGAAACACCATATATTTT
cdr3_aa: CASSPGTPGNTIYF

v_call: TRBV3-1/TRBV3-2
j_call: TRBJ1-2
clone_size: once
d_call: .
cdr3_nt: TGTGCCAGCAGTCCGGCTAACTATGGCTACACCTTC
cdr3_aa: CASSPANYGYTF

v_call: TRBV5-1
j_call: TRBJ2-1
clone_size: .
d_call: .
cdr3_nt: TGCGCCAGCAGCTTGGTCGAGGCTCTATACAATGAGCAGTTCTTC
cdr3_aa: CASSLVEALYNEQFF

v_call: TRBV12-5
j_call: TRBJ2-1
clone_size: once
d_call: TRBD2
cdr3_nt: TGTGCTAGTGGTGGTAGCGGGGGATTGAATGAGCAGTTCTTC
cdr3_aa: CASGGSGGLNEQFF

v_call: TRBV11-2
j_call: TRBJ2-2
clone_size: .
d_call: TRBD2
cdr3_nt: TGTGCCAGCAGCTCTGGACTAGCGACGAACACCGGGGAGCTGTTTTTT
cdr3_aa: CASSSGLATNTGELFF

v_call: TRBV5-1
j_call: TRBJ1-1
clone_size: once
d_call: .
cdr3_nt: TGCGCCAGCAGCTTGCTGGGGGGAAGCACTGAAGCTTTCTTT
cdr3_aa: CASSLLGGSTEAFF

v_call: TRBV19
j_call: TRBJ2-6
clone_size: .
d_call: TRBD1
cdr3_nt: TGTGCCAGTAGTGTGACGGGACAGGTAATCTCTGGGGCCAACGTCCTGACTTTC
cdr3_aa: CASSVTGQVISGANVLTF

v_call: TRBV5-5
j_call: TRBJ2-7
clone_size: .
d_call: .
cdr3_nt: TGTGCCAGCAGCTTGCAGGGAACCGGCGAGCAGTACTTC
cdr3_aa: CASSLQGTGEQYF

v_call: TRBV19
j_call: TRBJ2-5
clone_size: .
d_call: .
cdr3_nt: TGTGCCAGTAGTATAGAGCGGGTAGGGACCCAGTACTTC
cdr3_aa: CASSIERVGTQYF

v_call: TRBV2
j_call: TRBJ1-3
clone_size: .
d_call: TRBD1
cdr3_nt: TGTGCCAGCAGGAGAACAGGGGGCTCTGGAAACACCATATATTTT
cdr3_aa: CASRRTGGSGNTIYF

v_call: TRBV29-1
j_call: TRBJ1-2
clone_size: .
d_call: .
cdr3_nt: TGCAGCGTTGACTCGGAACTGAGGGGCTACACCTTC
cdr3_aa: CSVDSELRGYTF

v_call: TRBV7-3
j_call: TRBJ1-2
clone_size: once
d_call: .
cdr3_nt: TGTGCCAGCGGACTAAACCCGAGGGGAGGCTACACCTTC
cdr3_aa: CASGLNPRGGYTF

v_call: TRBV18
j_call: TRBJ2-7
clone_size: few
d_call: .
cdr3_nt: TGTGCCAGCTCACCACAAAATGCAAGAGGACTCTCCCACGAGCAGTACTTC
cdr3_aa: CASSPQNARGLSHEQYF

v_call: TRBV29-1
j_call: TRBJ2-2
clone_size: .
d_call: .
cdr3_nt: TGCAGCGTTGCAGTTAATGACGGGGAGCTGTTTTTT
cdr3_aa: CSVAVNDGELFF

v_call: TRBV7-9
j_call: TRBJ2-7
clone_size: .
d_call: .
cdr3_nt: TGTGCCAGCAGCTTAGGGACGGGGGAGTACGAGCAGTACTTC
cdr3_aa: CASSLGTGEYEQYF

v_call: TRBV13
j_call: TRBJ2-7
clone_size: .
d_call: .
cdr3_nt: TGTGCCAGCAGCCCCCCTCCACAGGGTCTAAGCTCCTACGAGCAGTACTTC
cdr3_aa: CASSPPPQGLSSYEQYF

v_call: TRBV7-8
j_call: TRBJ2-5
clone_size: .
d_call: TRBD2
cdr3_nt: TGTGCCAGCAGCCCTCGGACTAGCGGGGGCGCCTCGGTTACCGAGACCCAGTACTTC
cdr3_aa: CASSPRTSGGASVTETQYF

v_call: TRBV5-4
j_call: TRBJ2-3
clone_size: .
d_call: TRBD2
cdr3_nt: TGTGCCAGCAGCGGAGGGACTAGCGGGGGCACAGATACGCAGTATTTT
cdr3_aa: CASSGGTSGGTDTQYF

v_call: TRBV7-9
j_call: TRBJ1-1
clone_size: .
d_call: .
cdr3_nt: TGTGCCAGCACCGTAGACACTGAAGCTTTCTTT
cdr3_aa: CASTVDTEAFF

v_call: TRBV5-1
j_call: TRBJ2-3
clone_size: .
d_call: .
cdr3_nt: TGCGCCAGCAGCTTCTCGGGTCTAGGCACAGATACGCAGTATTTT
cdr3_aa: CASSFSGLGTDTQYF

v_call: TRBV15
j_call: TRBJ1-2
clone_size: few
d_call: .
cdr3_nt: TGTGCCACCAGCAGAGATTGGCAGGGCCCTAACTATGGCTACACCTTC
cdr3_aa: CATSRDWQGPNYGYTF

v_call: TRBV27
j_call: TRBJ2-1
clone_size: .
d_call: TRBD1
cdr3_nt: TGTGCCAGCAGTTCCCTAGGGACAGACTTTAATGAGCAGTTCTTC
cdr3_aa: CASSSLGTDFNEQFF

v_call: TRBV5-5
j_call: TRBJ2-2
clone_size: once
d_call: TRBD1
cdr3_nt: TGTGCCAGCAGCTCAGCCGGGACAGGGCACACCGGGGAGCTGTTTTTT
cdr3_aa: CASSSAGTGHTGELFF

v_call: TRBV3-1/TRBV3-2
j_call: TRBJ2-1
clone_size: .
d_call: TRBD2
cdr3_nt: TGTGCCAGCAGCCAACAACATAGCGGGGGGGCCTCTATTTATGAGCAGTTCTTC
cdr3_aa: CASSQQHSGGASIYEQFF

v_call: TRBV6-4
j_call: TRBJ2-3
clone_size: .
d_call: TRBD1
cdr3_nt: TGTGCCAGCAGAAAGGACAGGGCCACAGATACGCAGTATTTT
cdr3_aa: CASRKDRATDTQYF

v_call: TRBV19
j_call: TRBJ1-3
clone_size: .
d_call: TRBD1
cdr3_nt: TGTGCCAGTATCCCCGGGACAGGGGCCCCGACGAACACCATATATTTT
cdr3_aa: CASIPGTGAPTNTIYF

v_call: TRBV7-3
j_call: TRBJ1-3
clone_size: once
d_call: .
cdr3_nt: TGTGCCAGCAGCTTAAATTCAGGGTTCCCACCCGTATATTTT
cdr3_aa: CASSLNSGFPPVYF